This passage covers 22 T cell receptor beta chains from one sample sequenced in a study of blood T cell repertoires in COVID-19 (dated by TCRdb to about 2020). The receptor library was made with the immunoSEQ multiplex PCR assay. Here the immuneACCESS table is served through TCRdb, limited to in-frame sequences with V and J called. Missing clones are a known gap in these copies; in checked studies unresolved V genes cover under half, and the rest lacks a known reason. The table for this sample lists about 74,000 clones; about nine tenths of them were counted only once. Around 30% of the sample comes from the top ten. Sequencing used peripheral blood. These receptors originate from a woman older than 75 with active or convalescent COVID-19.

The genes are TRBV19 and TRBJ1-2, with TRBD1 matching over 8 bases. V was clipped by 5 bases and J by 8 bases; unmatched bases: 7. Germline V gene data show CDR1 as LNHDA and CDR2 as SQIVND (reference sequence). This CDR3 has 13 residues. The CDR3 region is CASSPRQGRGYTF. CDR3 DNA sequence: TGTGCCAGTAGTCCTCGACAGGGGAGAGGCTACACCTTC.

This chain links TRBV30 with TRBJ2-3, with D perhaps matching TRBD1 (6 bases). Trimming stripped 1 base from V and 3 bases from J, with 17 bases between. From germline, CDR1 is GTSNPN and CDR2 SVGIG (reference sequence). The CDR3 is 16 residues long. The CDR3 region has the DNA TGTGCCTGGAGTGGGGGGCAGGGTAGGAGGACAGATACGCAGTATTTT. It specifies CAWSGGQGRRTDTQYF.

This chain joins TRBV6-2 or TRBV6-3 and TRBJ1-4, with D maybe TRBD1 (5 bases). Germline V gene lookup returns CDR1 MNHEY and CDR2 SVGEGT. The V gene lost 2 bases and the J gene lost 8 bases, with 12 bases spanning the gap. CDR3 length: 14 residues. CDR3 in DNA: TGTGCCAGCAGTTACCCCCAGGGCGGCGAAAAACTGTTTTTT. Translation: CASSYPQGGEKLFF.

The genes are TRBV7-3 and TRBJ1-1; 8 bases are shared with TRBD1. J gave up 4 bases and V 2 bases, and 3 bases lay outside the gene matches. The CDR3 runs to 14 residues. The V gene's germline CDR1 is SGHTA and CDR2 FQGTGA. CDR3 in amino acids: CASSLDRGSTEAFF. For the CDR3, the DNA is TGTGCCAGCAGCTTAGACAGGGGAAGCACTGAAGCTTTCTTT.

V usage is TRBV2 and J usage is TRBJ2-5; perhaps TRBD1 as D (6 bases). The CDR3 has 11 amino acids. Germline assignment: CDR1 SNHLY and CDR2 FYNNEI. V shed 8 bases and J shed 5 bases, with 9 bases lying between them. The CDR3 spells CASQQGETQYF. In nucleotides, the CDR3 is TGTGCCAGCCAGCAGGGGGAGACCCAGTACTTC.

This clone was observed a few times. The chain joins TRBV19 to TRBJ1-3; 7 bases match TRBD1. V was pared by 7 bases and J by 2 bases, with 8 bases of the junction left unmatched. The CDR3 extends over 15 amino acids. Germline lookup yields CDR1 LNHDA and CDR2 SQIVND (reference sequence). The CDR3 sequence is CASTEGQRTGNTIYF. The CDR3 DNA reads TGTGCCAGTACGGAGGGACAGCGAACTGGAAACACCATATATTTT.

The chain couples TRBV2 to TRBJ2-2, with a weak D call TRBD1 (7 bases). The CDR3 loop spans 15 amino acids. Trimming took off 8 bases at V and 7 bases at J, with 20 bases between the two ends. Germline CDR1 and CDR2: SNHLY and FYNNEI. The CDR3 protein is CASRGGPEGGGELFF. CDR3 coding DNA: TGTGCCAGCCGAGGGGGCCCCGAGGGAGGCGGGGAGCTGTTTTTT. The variable domain in full, completed from reference TRBV2 and TRBJ2-2, reads EPEVTQTPSHQVTQMGQEVILRCVPISNHLYFYWYRQILGQKVEFLVSFYNNEISEKSEIFDDQFSVERPDGSNFTLKIRSTKLEDSAMYFCASRGGPEGGGELFFGEGSRLTVL.

The table lists this clone with a count of one. This sequence joins TRBV11-2 and TRBJ1-2; D unclear. Germline V gene sequence: CDR1 SGHAT, CDR2 FQNNGV. The ends were cut back, 1 base at V and 4 bases at J, with 10 bases in the middle. This CDR3 region has 14 residues. CDR3 sequence: CASSLGYQIYGYTF. The CDR3 bases are TGTGCCAGCAGCTTAGGTTACCAGATCTATGGCTACACCTTC.

The chain uses TRBV4-3 and TRBJ2-1; 10 nucleotides line up with TRBD2. The CDR3 runs to 17 residues. Trimming cost V 0 bases and J 4 bases; bases outside gene matches: 6. The germline CDR1 and CDR2 sequences are LGHNA and YSLEER. The DNA for the CDR3 is TGCGCCAGCAGCCAAGATCCGGCTAGCGGGGGTTACAATGAGCAGTTCTTC. It is translated as CASSQDPASGGYNEQFF.

The chain joins TRBV11-2 to TRBJ2-3; D may be TRBD1 (5 bases). The germline V gene encodes CDR1 SGHAT and CDR2 FQNNGV. Trimming stripped 0 bases from V and 1 base from J, with 11 bases between. CDR3 length: 16 residues. The CDR3 bases are TGTGCCAGCAGCTTAGAGGGGCCAGGTCGCACAGATACGCAGTATTTT. It yields the protein CASSLEGPGRTDTQYF.

The rearrangement uses TRBV6-2 or TRBV6-3 and TRBJ1-5; 7 bases line up with TRBD1. The CDR3 runs 15 residues. The junction had 11 bases not matched to a gene; V was cut back by 6 bases and J by 6 bases. Germline CDR1 is MNHEY and CDR2 is SVGEGT. CDR3 sequence (DNA): TGTGCCAGCAGCCACGGAGGGGGCGGTGGTCAGCCCCAGCATTTT. Its protein is CASSHGGGGGQPQHF.

The chain couples TRBV5-1 to TRBJ2-3, with D possibly matching TRBD2 (6 bases). The ends were cut back, 4 bases at V and 1 base at J, with 10 bases in the middle. Germline V gene lookup returns CDR1 SGHRS and CDR2 YFSETQ. The CDR3 is made up of 14 amino acids. The CDR3 DNA is TGCGCCAGCAGCCCCCCGGGGGGCACAGATACGCAGTATTTT. Protein product: CASSPPGGTDTQYF.

The chain uses TRBV7-9 and TRBJ1-2; TRBD1 aligns across 9 bases. The V and J ends lost 4 bases and 8 bases, in that order; junction bases with no gene match: 5. The CDR3 extends over 13 amino acids. CDR1 is SEHNR and CDR2 is FQNEAQ in the germline V gene (reference sequence). In DNA form, the CDR3 reads TGTGCCAGCAGCTCGGGACAGGGAGGAGGCTACACCTTC. As protein: CASSSGQGGGYTF.

This rearrangement joins TRBV7-8 to TRBJ2-3; 8 nucleotides agree with TRBD2. With V trimmed by 2 bases and J by 0 bases, 4 bases remained unmatched. This CDR3 comprises 16 residues. CDR1 is SGHVS and CDR2 is FQNEAQ in the germline V gene. CDR3: CASSLLPGGSTDTQYF. The CDR3 bases are TGTGCCAGCAGCTTACTTCCGGGGGGGAGCACAGATACGCAGTATTTT.

CDR3 sequence: CASSSSGTGSNQPQHF. CDR3 DNA sequence: TGTGCCAGTAGTTCATCCGGGACAGGGTCAAATCAGCCCCAGCATTTT. The V and J genes are TRBV19 and TRBJ1-5; 9 nucleotides match TRBD1. CDR3 length: 16 amino acids. V trimming: 5 bases; J trimming: 4 bases; junction bases outside the gene matches: 9. From germline, CDR1 is LNHDA and CDR2 SQIVND (reference sequence).

The chain employs TRBV7-3 and TRBJ2-2; TRBD1 aligns across 7 bases. The germline V gene has CDR1 SGHTA and CDR2 FQGTGA. The CDR3 is 15 amino acids. With 4 bases clipped from V and 5 bases from J, the junction kept 7 bases outside the gene matches. DNA of the CDR3: TGTGCCAGCAGCTCCTACCGACAGGGAACCGGGGAGCTGTTTTTT. This translates into CASSSYRQGTGELFF.

The V and J genes are TRBV5-1 and TRBJ1-3; D is possibly TRBD1 (5 bases). The CDR3 is 14 residues long. The ends were cut back, 0 bases at V and 4 bases at J, with 8 bases in the middle. Germline assignment: CDR1 SGHRS and CDR2 YFSETQ. In DNA, the CDR3 is TGCGCCAGCAGCTTGGGGACACCCGGAAACACCATATATTTT. Protein product: CASSLGTPGNTIYF.

The J gene is TRBJ2-1, the V gene TRBV30, with D tentatively TRBD2 (6 bases). Germline V lookup: CDR1 GTSNPN, CDR2 SVGIG (reference sequence). Deletions cut 0 bases from V and 14 bases from J, with 17 bases between. The CDR3 length is 13 residues. The CDR3 spells CAWSVQGLSGEFF. CDR3 DNA sequence: TGTGCCTGGAGTGTCCAGGGTCTTTCGGGGGAGTTCTTC.

The chain employs TRBV6-2 or TRBV6-3 and TRBJ2-1, with 9 bases lining up with TRBD1. The CDR3 extends over 15 amino acids. CDR1 is MNHEY and CDR2 is SVGEGT in the germline V gene. The trim removed 2 bases at V and 6 bases at J, leaving 5 bases unmatched. CDR3 nucleotides: TGTGCCAGCAGTTACGGGACAGGGAGTCCCAATGAGCAGTTCTTC. As protein: CASSYGTGSPNEQFF.

The rearrangement uses TRBV4-1 and TRBJ1-3; D uncertain. V lost 1 base to trimming and J lost 0 bases, with 13 bases between them. This CDR3 is 17 amino acids long. The germline V gene encodes CDR1 MGHRA and CDR2 YSYEKL. DNA for the CDR3: TGCGCCAGCAGCCAAGTTCCCTCGGAGTTCTCTGGAAACACCATATATTTT. Its protein is CASSQVPSEFSGNTIYF.

The chain links TRBV5-1 to TRBJ1-2, with a tentative D call TRBD1 (6 bases). The CDR3 runs 12 residues. V was trimmed by 6 bases and J by 5 bases, leaving 11 bases between them. Germline CDR1 reads SGHRS; CDR2 reads YFSETQ. CDR3 sequence reads: CASTLDRYGYTF. CDR3 DNA: TGCGCCAGCACGTTGGACAGATATGGCTACACCTTC.

The genes are TRBV10-1 and TRBJ2-1; D perhaps matches TRBD1 (5 bases). The germline gives CDR1 WNHNN, CDR2 SYGVQD (reference sequence). V dropped 5 bases and J dropped 8 bases, with 19 bases sitting between them. The CDR3 loop spans 15 amino acids. The CDR3 nucleotides are TGCGCCAGCAGTCCTGTAATTCCAGGGCGCGATGAGCAGTTCTTC. The encoded protein is CASSPVIPGRDEQFF.